The 9 T cell receptor beta chains listed next were all sequenced from one sample in a study of blood T cell repertoires in COVID-19. Only in-frame clones appear in the TCRdb table, and some are missing; sequencing was by immunoSEQ multiplex PCR. The data hold 130,000 to 150,000 clones, with approximately 81% observed a single time. The sample consisted of peripheral blood. Receptors were obtained from a human donor in a cohort sampled during active COVID-19.

V is TRBV4-3 and J is TRBJ2-6; 9 bases align to TRBD2. The ends lost 0 bases at V and 0 bases at J; junction bases unmatched: 6. The V gene's germline CDR1 is LGHNA and CDR2 YSLEER. The CDR3 has 19 amino acids. CDR3 in DNA: TGCGCCAGCAGCCAAGATATAGCGGGAGCGCTCTCTGGGGCCAACGTCCTGACTTTC. Its protein product is CASSQDIAGALSGANVLTF.

This chain uses TRBV29-1 with TRBJ2-7; D may be TRBD2 (5 bases). Germline V lookup: CDR1 SQVTM, CDR2 ANQGSEA. The V end lost 6 bases, the J end lost 2 bases, and 20 bases lay between the germline ends. The CDR3 runs to 15 residues. CDR3 coding DNA: TGCAGCGTAGACCACCCCGGAGGAGGTACCTACGAGCAGTACTTC. Translated, it gives CSVDHPGGGTYEQYF.

The genes are TRBV28 and TRBJ1-1, with D tentatively TRBD1 (5 bases). The CDR3 runs 16 residues. The V gene's germline CDR1 is MDHEN and CDR2 SYDVKM. The V gene lost 0 bases and the J gene lost 6 bases, with 17 bases spanning the gap. The CDR3 coding sequence is TGTGCCAGCAGTTTATGGGGAGTGGGGGGATTCCCTGAAGCTTTCTTT. Amino acid sequence: CASSLWGVGGFPEAFF.

This rearrangement joins TRBV2 to TRBJ2-1, with 7 bases lining up with TRBD2. With V trimmed by 4 bases and J by 3 bases, 6 bases remained unmatched. CDR3 length: 15 amino acids. Germline CDR1 reads SNHLY; CDR2 reads FYNNEI. CDR3 DNA sequence: TGTGCCAGCAGTGTTTTAGGCGGGAGCTACAATGAGCAGTTCTTC. Encoded protein: CASSVLGGSYNEQFF. Filled out from reference TRBV2 and TRBJ2-1, the complete variable domain reads EPEVTQTPSHQVTQMGQEVILRCVPISNHLYFYWYRQILGQKVEFLVSFYNNEISEKSEIFDDQFSVERPDGSNFTLKIRSTKLEDSAMYFCASSVLGGSYNEQFFGPGTRLTVL.

A single count supports this clone. The chain couples TRBV6-5 to TRBJ2-7, with 10 nucleotides matching TRBD1. The CDR3 extends over 14 amino acids. The germline gives CDR1 MNHEY, CDR2 SVGAGI. Unmatched junction bases numbered 5, after V lost 7 bases and J lost 2 bases. CDR3 nucleotide sequence: TGTGCCAGCATGTGGACAGGGGGGACCTACGAGCAGTACTTC. It is translated as CASMWTGGTYEQYF.

The J gene is TRBJ2-7, the V gene TRBV28; weak D call: TRBD1 (6 bases). This CDR3 comprises 15 residues. Germline loops: CDR1 MDHEN, CDR2 SYDVKM. The V gene lost 5 bases and the J gene lost 1 base, with 15 bases spanning the gap. The CDR3 is CASSPGVIQSYEQYF. CDR3 in DNA: TGTGCCAGCAGTCCAGGGGTTATCCAATCCTACGAGCAGTACTTC.

CDR3 nucleotides: TGTGCCAGCAGTCGACAGGACTCCAGCAATCAGCCCCAGCATTTT. Translated, it gives CASSRQDSSNQPQHF. The rearrangement uses TRBV6-5 and TRBJ1-5; D perhaps matches TRBD1 (6 bases). V shed 5 bases and J shed 1 base, with 12 bases lying between them. The CDR3 has 15 amino acids. Germline CDR1 is MNHEY and CDR2 is SVGAGI.

The genes are TRBV11-2 and TRBJ2-6, with 7 bases lining up with TRBD2. The CDR3 loop spans 19 amino acids. Germline V gene lookup returns CDR1 SGHAT and CDR2 FQNNGV. V trimming: 4 bases; J trimming: 0 bases; junction bases outside the gene matches: 12. This chain's CDR3 is CASSSLGVGGVSGANVLTF. The CDR3 bases are TGTGCCAGCAGCTCCCTCGGGGTTGGGGGGGTCTCTGGGGCCAACGTCCTGACTTTC.

This sequence joins TRBV6-6 and TRBJ2-1, with D possibly matching TRBD1 (5 bases). V lost 2 bases and J 7 bases, leaving 12 bases between the germline ends. Per the germline V gene, CDR1 is MNHNY and CDR2 is SVGAGI (reference sequence). CDR3 length equals 14 residues. The CDR3 loop reads CASSYVGASNEQFF. The CDR3 DNA is TGTGCCAGCAGTTACGTTGGGGCCTCGAATGAGCAGTTCTTC.